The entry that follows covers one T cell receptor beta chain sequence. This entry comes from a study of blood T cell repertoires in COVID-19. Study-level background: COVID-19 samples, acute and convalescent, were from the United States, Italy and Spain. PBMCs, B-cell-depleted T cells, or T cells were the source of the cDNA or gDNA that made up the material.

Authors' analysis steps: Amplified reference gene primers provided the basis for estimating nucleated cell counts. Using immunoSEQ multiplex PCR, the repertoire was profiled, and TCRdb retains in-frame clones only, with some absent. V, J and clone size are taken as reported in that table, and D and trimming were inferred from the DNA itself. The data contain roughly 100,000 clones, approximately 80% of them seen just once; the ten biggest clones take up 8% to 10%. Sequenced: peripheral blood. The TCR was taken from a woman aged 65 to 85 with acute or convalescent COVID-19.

CDR3 amino acids: CASSQVGGGEQFF. CDR3 DNA sequence: TGCGCCAGCAGCCAAGTAGGGGGCGGTGAGCAGTTCTTC. The chain couples TRBV4-1 to TRBJ2-1; 7 bases line up with TRBD1. Germline CDR1 is MGHRA and CDR2 is YSYEKL. The CDR3 contains 13 residues. J lost 9 bases, V lost 1 base, and 3 bases had no gene match.